The rows below give T cell receptor beta chains drawn from one sample of a study of blood T cell repertoires in COVID-19. The data were produced by immunoSEQ multiplex PCR, yet TCRdb's version contains in-frame clones alone and is incomplete. This table holds roughly 230,000 clones, 90% found once. Sequences were obtained from peripheral blood. The receptor set was obtained from an older woman with COVID-19, enrolled during active disease. CDR3s include the opening cysteine and the closing phenylalanine or tryptophan. Fields, in order: D gene, clone size, J gene, V gene, CDR3 DNA, CDR3 protein. D genes are given only for firm matches. Clone size appears in some rows only: once, few, many, or a class for an expanded clone.

D gene: .; clone size: .; J gene: TRBJ2-2; V gene: TRBV7-9; CDR3 DNA: TGTGCCAGCCCGTATTTCACTGGAGACACCGGGGAGCTGTTTTTT; CDR3 protein: CASPYFTGDTGELFF
D gene: .; clone size: .; J gene: TRBJ2-3; V gene: TRBV11-2; CDR3 DNA: TGTGCCAGCAGCTTAGGCGCCGGGGGCACAGATACGCAGTATTTT; CDR3 protein: CASSLGAGGTDTQYF
D gene: TRBD2; clone size: .; J gene: TRBJ2-2; V gene: TRBV7-3; CDR3 DNA: TGTGCCAGCAGCTTCAGAGCGGGAACCGGGGAGCTGTTTTTT; CDR3 protein: CASSFRAGTGELFF
D gene: .; clone size: .; J gene: TRBJ1-2; V gene: TRBV9; CDR3 DNA: TGTGCCAGCAGCGTAGATGGGACACCCTATGGCTACACCTTC; CDR3 protein: CASSVDGTPYGYTF
D gene: TRBD1; clone size: .; J gene: TRBJ1-1; V gene: TRBV5-8; CDR3 DNA: TGTGCCAGCAGCTGGGGACAGGGAGGCACTGAAGCTTTCTTT; CDR3 protein: CASSWGQGGTEAFF
D gene: .; clone size: .; J gene: TRBJ2-3; V gene: TRBV2; CDR3 DNA: TGTGCCAGCTTCCATGATCCCACGTCTGCACACGTTACAGATACGCAGTATTTT; CDR3 protein: CASFHDPTSAHVTDTQYF
D gene: .; clone size: .; J gene: TRBJ2-1; V gene: TRBV11-3; CDR3 DNA: TGTGCCAGCAGCTTAGGTGCCAGCTCCTACAATGAGCAGTTCTTC; CDR3 protein: CASSLGASSYNEQFF
D gene: .; clone size: .; J gene: TRBJ1-1; V gene: TRBV18; CDR3 DNA: TGTGCCAGCTCACCAACGGACATTAACACTGAAGCTTTCTTT; CDR3 protein: CASSPTDINTEAFF
D gene: .; clone size: once; J gene: TRBJ2-2; V gene: TRBV9; CDR3 DNA: TGTGCCAGCAGCGTAGGCCAGGGGACGAACACCGGGGAGCTGTTTTTT; CDR3 protein: CASSVGQGTNTGELFF
D gene: TRBD1; clone size: .; J gene: TRBJ1-5; V gene: TRBV19; CDR3 DNA: TGTGCCAGTAGTGACCAGGGGGCCGGCAATCAGCCCCAGCATTTT; CDR3 protein: CASSDQGAGNQPQHF
D gene: TRBD1; clone size: .; J gene: TRBJ1-2; V gene: TRBV6-5; CDR3 DNA: TGTGCCAGCACGACAGGGAGCAACTATGGCTACACCTTC; CDR3 protein: CASTTGSNYGYTF
D gene: .; clone size: .; J gene: TRBJ1-1; V gene: TRBV3-1/TRBV3-2; CDR3 DNA: TGTGCCAGCAGCCCCGGGGGGGTGGAGTCGACTGAAGCTTTCTTT; CDR3 protein: CASSPGGVESTEAFF